This TCR beta chain was found in a study of T cell responses to AZD1222 COVID-19 vaccine. V lost 7 bases and J lost 2, with 11 bases in between. CDR3 length: 14 amino acids. From germline, CDR1 is LNHDA and CDR2 SQIVND (reference sequence). Of note for this clone: The antigen is unknown.

Study-wide findings and caveats: Spike-specific TCR breadth and depth both grew after two AZD1222 doses. Donors, mostly white British, included more females; clonal diversity was possibly underestimated. Among AZD1222 vaccinees, only 6 or 7 were seropositive at baseline. Scientists sampled the repertoires only once the peak T cell response had passed.

Clones were read by immunoSEQ multiplex PCR, and TCRdb kept only the in-frame ones, dropping some. The data contain around 92,000 clones, approximately 90% of them singletons. This chain uses TRBV19 with TRBJ2-2; D call uncertain. The receptor was derived from an adult in good health. Sequenced here: peripheral blood, sampled on day 0 of AZD1222 vaccination. DNA for the CDR3: TGTGCCAGTAATGGGCTCCTAAACACCGGGGAGCTGTTTTTT. It codes for CASNGLLNTGELFF.